What follows is one T cell receptor beta chain and its context. As yet, its antigen is unknown. This specimen belongs to a study of T-cell memory formation after mild COVID-19. Study-level findings and limits: Memory cells collected pre-infection included some clones that later responded, suggesting cross-reactive memory joined.

TCRdb reprocessed the 5' RACE reads via MiXCR and lists one record per CDR3 protein. The top ten clones hold approximately 13% of a sample with roughly 450,000 distinct CDR3 sequences, about 20% of them seen once. The germline gives CDR1 MNHEY, CDR2 SVGAGI. The V gene lost 5 bases and the J gene lost 3 bases, with 16 bases spanning the gap. CDR3 length equals 15 residues. The rearrangement uses TRBV6-5 and TRBJ1-1, with D perhaps TRBD1 (6 bases). Sequencing was carried out using PBMCs or a T cell subset sorted from them (not recorded which). The clonotype comes from an adult woman who had mild COVID-19 (a few samples of this study predate the infection). Cell type and time point are not known. The CDR3 here is CASSQLLGQHTEAFF. The CDR3 DNA sequence: TGTGCCAGCAGTCAACTTCTTGGACAGCACACTGAAGCTTTCTTT.